One sample yielded the 8 T cell receptor beta chains listed below, sequenced in a study of T-cell reconstitution after alpha-beta-depleted transplantation in children. Using unique molecular identifiers, the investigators prepared the TCRbeta library. TCRdb re-derived calls from the PCR reads in MiXCR, one entry per CDR3 protein. The sample has 450,000 to 600,000 distinct CDR3 sequences; more than 9% are singletons. The source was PBMCs, collected before TCRalphabeta/CD19-depleted stem cell transplant. These receptor sequences come from a child aged 2-15 years with inherited bone marrow failure, due to receive a stem cell transplant.

Many counts were recorded for this clonotype. The rearrangement uses TRBV30 and TRBJ2-2, with unresolved D. The CDR3 is made up of 14 amino acids. Trimming stripped 4 bases from V and 4 bases from J, with 13 bases between. Germline-derived CDR1 and CDR2 are GTSNPN and SVGIG (reference sequence). The CDR3 protein is CAWNPLRSTGELFF. The DNA for the CDR3 is TGTGCCTGGAATCCTCTGAGGAGCACCGGGGAGCTGTTTTTT.

In its sample, this clonotype was seen many times. The chain recombines TRBV4-3 with TRBJ2-7; the D is unclear. CDR3 length: 14 residues. CDR1 LGHNA and CDR2 YSLEER come from the germline V gene. V dropped 0 bases and J dropped 2 bases, with 8 bases sitting between them. This CDR3 reads CASSQEANPYEQYF. CDR3 DNA sequence: TGCGCCAGCAGCCAAGAGGCTAACCCCTACGAGCAGTACTTC.

This clonotype was seen ten or more times. The CDR3 reads CASSLQDQRTGELFF. In nucleotides, the CDR3 is TGCGCCAGCAGCTTGCAGGATCAGCGCACCGGGGAGCTGTTTTTT. V is TRBV5-1 and J is TRBJ2-2; D is unclear. From germline, CDR1 is SGHRS and CDR2 YFSETQ. V was shortened by 1 base and J by 4 bases, with 11 bases between the two germline ends. This CDR3 is built from 15 residues.

The V gene is TRBV13, the J gene TRBJ2-7; D tentatively fits TRBD1 or TRBD2 (5 bases each). Germline lookup yields CDR1 PRHDT and CDR2 FYEKMQ (reference sequence). V was cut by 5 bases and J by 5 bases, with 13 bases left in between. There are 13 residues in the CDR3. The CDR3 DNA is TGTGCCAGCAGCGCCCGAGGGGCCCACGAGCAGTACTTC. Protein: CASSARGAHEQYF.

About this clonotype itself: A read error may be the cause here, since a much bigger clone is one base away. This sequence joins TRBV7-2 and TRBJ2-3; 11 bases are a match to TRBD2. The CDR3 contains 15 residues. Germline CDR1 is SGHTA and CDR2 is FQGNSA. V was clipped by 5 bases and J by 2 bases; unmatched bases: 3. The CDR3: CASSHSGRVTDTQYF. The CDR3 coding sequence is TGTGCCAGCAGCCATAGCGGGAGGGTCACAGATACGCAGTATTTT.

J is TRBJ1-5 and V is TRBV19; 7 nucleotides align to TRBD1. V dropped 6 bases and J dropped 5; count of bases not matched to a gene: 7. The CDR3 is 14 amino acids. Per germline, CDR1 LNHDA and CDR2 SQIVND (reference sequence). The CDR3 is CASSPDRSDQPQHF. DNA of the CDR3: TGTGCCAGTAGCCCGGACAGGTCGGATCAGCCCCAGCATTTT. Variable domain in full (rest from reference TRBV19 and TRBJ1-5): DGGITQSPKYLFRKEGQNVTLSCEQNLNHDAMYWYRQDPGQGLRLIYYSQIVNDFQKGDIAEGYSVSREKKESFPLTVTSAQKNPTAFYLCASSPDRSDQPQHFGDGTRLSIL.

In this sample, this clonotype turned up many times. V and J are TRBV7-2 and TRBJ2-5; 11 nucleotides line up with TRBD2. The CDR3 totals 15 residues. CDR1 is SGHTA and CDR2 is FQGNSA in the germline V gene. V shed 4 bases, J shed 3 bases, and the junction held 4 bases outside the gene matches. In DNA form, the CDR3 reads TGTGCCAGCAGCTCGGGACTAGCGGAGAAAGAGACCCAGTACTTC. This codes for CASSSGLAEKETQYF.

This clonotype was observed many times. The chain carries TRBV25-1 and TRBJ2-1; 8 nucleotides line up with TRBD2. The germline gives CDR1 MGHDK, CDR2 SYGVNS. The CDR3 has 15 amino acids. J was trimmed by 7 bases and V by 2 bases; bases with no gene match: 7. Written as DNA, the CDR3 is TGTGCCAGCAGTGAAGGGGCGGGAGGAAGGAATGAGCAGTTCTTC. Protein product: CASSEGAGGRNEQFF.